This paragraph covers one T cell receptor (beta chain) sequence. Its antigen is unknown. The source of the sample is a study of cytomegalovirus exposure and HLA in healthy donors. Primers included in the PCR were 60 Vbeta and 13 Jbeta primers. Study processing details: Later reanalysis found 60 million to 90 million unique TCR beta chains, around 10 million of them shared. TCRdb's copy holds only in-frame clones and misses some; the assay was immunoSEQ multiplex PCR. That table is the source of V, J and clone size, and D and trimming were worked out from the DNA. Among 170,000 or so clones listed, about 80% were seen once. The CDR3 covers 15 residues. Between the trimmed V and J ends, which lost 5 bases and 0 bases, there was a span of 14 bases. Germline CDR1 and CDR2: SGDLS and YYNGEE. Overall study findings and caveats: An apparent linkage of common viral pathogens to several of the most significant clusters emerged in a later analysis. Information on immune exposure was restricted to one variable (CMV serostatus).

V and J are TRBV9 and TRBJ1-1; tentatively, D is TRBD1 (5 bases). This TCR was sampled from a boy younger than 18 in good health and CMV-seronegative. Sample: PBMCs. This CDR3 reads CASRYSRGMNTEAFF. CDR3 nucleotide sequence: TGTGCCAGCAGGTACTCCCGGGGGATGAACACTGAAGCTTTCTTT.